These 27 T cell receptor beta chains share one sample of origin, sequenced in a study of T cell clonotyping in hematopoietic cell transplantation. Measured with immunoSEQ multiplex PCR; TCRdb has only the in-frame clones, and not every one. The sample comprises roughly 11,000 clones, less than 95% of which are singletons, and 0.75% to 0.9% rests with the top ten. The sequencing input was peripheral blood mononuclear cells. The receptors were gathered from a woman aged 45 to 65 in good health. Some clones in this sample may be carry-over from other donors' samples.

The chain carries TRBV6-1 and TRBJ1-1; D gene uncertain. Trimming removed 5 bases from V and 4 bases from J, with 11 bases in between. This CDR3 region has 13 residues. Germline V lookup: CDR1 MNHNS, CDR2 SASEGT. In DNA form, the CDR3 reads TGTGCCAGCAGTTCCGGACTAGGCACTGAAGCTTTCTTT. It specifies CASSSGLGTEAFF.

This chain connects TRBV7-2 to TRBJ1-2; D possibly corresponds to TRBD1 (5 bases). The germline V gene encodes CDR1 SGHTA and CDR2 FQGNSA. The CDR3 contains 14 residues. The V gene lost 2 bases and the J gene lost 9 bases, with 16 bases spanning the gap. The CDR3, as DNA: TGTGCCAGCAGCTTAAATAACCAGGGTTTTAGCTACACCTTC. Its translation is CASSLNNQGFSYTF.

The V call is TRBV19, the J call TRBJ1-2; D is perhaps TRBD1 (5 bases). V dropped 1 base and J dropped 4 bases, with 13 bases sitting between them. The germline CDR1 and CDR2 sequences are LNHDA and SQIVND (reference sequence). The CDR3 loop spans 15 amino acids. The CDR3 loop reads CASSIGLGQIYGYTF. The CDR3 bases are TGTGCCAGTAGTATAGGTTTGGGGCAGATCTATGGCTACACCTTC.

The CDR3 DNA reads as TGTGCCAGTAGTACCGGGACTGTCCAAGAGACCCAGTACTTC. Amino acids: CASSTGTVQETQYF. The V gene is TRBV19, the J gene TRBJ2-5; D may be TRBD2 (6 bases). The V end lost 4 bases, the J end lost 1 base, and 10 bases lay between the germline ends. CDR1 and CDR2 from the germline V gene are LNHDA and SQIVND (reference sequence). This CDR3 spans 14 amino acids.

The chain is built from TRBV18 and TRBJ2-3; TRBD2 agrees at 7 bases. This CDR3 is built from 16 residues. V trimming: 0 bases; J trimming: 2 bases; junction bases outside the gene matches: 5. Germline CDR1 KGHSH, CDR2 LQKENI. This chain's CDR3 is CASSPPSGSSTDTQYF. The CDR3 DNA sequence: TGTGCCAGCTCACCACCTAGCGGGTCCTCCACAGATACGCAGTATTTT.

The V gene is TRBV6-1, the J gene TRBJ2-1; 11 bases map to TRBD2. V shed 6 bases, J shed 4 bases, and the junction held 5 bases outside the gene matches. Germline lookup yields CDR1 MNHNS and CDR2 SASEGT. The CDR3 is 15 amino acids. This chain's CDR3 is CASSFSGGVYNEQFF. The CDR3 nucleotides read TGTGCCAGCAGCTTTAGCGGGGGGGTGTACAATGAGCAGTTCTTC.

The sample holds one count of this clone. Here the CDR3 DNA reads TGTGCCAGCAGTTCCGGGACAGGGATTATTCAGCCCCAGCATTTT. This translates into CASSSGTGIIQPQHF. V and J are TRBV28 and TRBJ1-5, with TRBD1 matching 9 bases. The trim removed 4 bases at V and 6 bases at J, leaving 7 bases unmatched. The CDR3 extends over 15 amino acids. The germline V gene encodes CDR1 MDHEN and CDR2 SYDVKM.

The chain links TRBV29-1 to TRBJ1-1; the D gene is possibly TRBD1 (6 bases). Per the germline V gene, CDR1 is SQVTM and CDR2 is ANQGSEA. V was shortened by 7 bases and J by 0 bases, with 12 bases between the two germline ends. CDR3 length equals 13 residues. The CDR3 here is CSARTAMNTEAFF. CDR3 coding DNA: TGCAGCGCCAGGACAGCGATGAACACTGAAGCTTTCTTT.

This clone was detected only a few times. V and J are TRBV2 and TRBJ1-6; maybe TRBD1 (5 bases). V was pared by 0 bases and J by 10 bases, with 19 bases between. The CDR3 sequence is 17 residues long. Germline V CDR1 and CDR2: SNHLY, FYNNEI. CDR3 in amino acids: CASSEALLRGVGSPLHF. Written as DNA, the CDR3 is TGTGCCAGCAGTGAAGCGCTTCTTCGGGGGGTTGGGTCACCCCTCCACTTT.

The rearrangement links TRBV30 to TRBJ1-2, with D perhaps matching TRBD1 (5 bases). The ends were cut back, 1 base at V and 8 bases at J, with 14 bases in the middle. This CDR3 comprises 13 residues. Germline V gives CDR1 GTSNPN, CDR2 SVGIG (reference sequence). CDR3 DNA: TGTGCCTGGAGTGAAGGGGCAACGGAGGGCTACACCTTC. It specifies CAWSEGATEGYTF.

The CDR3 DNA reads TGCGCCAGCAGCCAAGAAAGGGATCAGCCCCAGCATTTT. Residues: CASSQERDQPQHF. The gene calls are TRBV4-1 and TRBJ1-5; D gene uncertain. V was cut by 0 bases and J by 5 bases, with 5 bases left in between. From germline, CDR1 is MGHRA and CDR2 YSYEKL. This CDR3 spans 13 amino acids.

This clone was counted a single time. The chain is built from TRBV4-3 and TRBJ2-3; TRBD2 matches 9 bases. The CDR3 is 15 amino acids. V gave up 0 bases and J gave up 8 bases; unmatched junction bases: 6. CDR1 is LGHNA and CDR2 is YSLEER in the germline V gene. This CDR3 reads CASSQDHLAGFTQYF. The CDR3, as DNA: TGCGCCAGCAGCCAAGATCACCTAGCGGGATTTACGCAGTATTTT.

The CDR3 region is CASSPERTANEKLFF. CDR3 DNA: TGCGCCAGCAGCCCGGAGCGAACGGCTAATGAAAAACTGTTTTTT. The chain joins TRBV4-3 to TRBJ1-4; D gene unclear. The CDR3 sequence is 15 residues long. CDR1 LGHNA and CDR2 YSLEER come from the germline V gene. Trimming cost V 4 bases and J 3 bases, with 12 bases left between them.

The J gene is TRBJ1-4, the V gene TRBV5-4; tentative D call: TRBD1 (6 bases). Trimming shortened V by 2 bases and J by 7 bases, and 12 bases separated the two germline ends. The CDR3 consists of 14 residues. Germline CDR1 SGHNT, CDR2 YYREEE (reference sequence). The CDR3 region is CASSFPGVGEKLFF. In nucleotides, the CDR3 is TGTGCCAGCAGCTTCCCAGGGGTCGGTGAAAAACTGTTTTTT. Using reference TRBV5-4 and TRBJ1-4 for the parts outside the CDR3, the full variable domain is ETGVTQSPTHLIKTRGQQVTLRCSSQSGHNTVSWYQQALGQGPQFIFQYYREEENGRGNFPPRFSGLQFPNYSSELNVNALELDDSALYLCASSFPGVGEKLFFGSGTQLSVL.

The V and J genes are TRBV5-1 and TRBJ2-7; weak D call: TRBD1 (6 bases). This CDR3 has 11 amino acids. Looked up from germline, CDR1 is SGHRS and CDR2 is YFSETQ. The ends were cut back, 7 bases at V and 5 bases at J, with 10 bases in the middle. This CDR3 is CASRDTNEQYF. CDR3 DNA sequence: TGCGCCAGCCGGGACACCAACGAGCAGTACTTC.

The V call is TRBV2, the J call TRBJ1-1; no firm D call. The CDR3 extends over 13 amino acids. V lost 5 bases and J lost 1, with 8 bases in between. CDR1 and CDR2 from the germline V gene are SNHLY and FYNNEI. The CDR3 sequence is CASSPYGNTEAFF. CDR3 nucleotides: TGTGCCAGCAGTCCCTACGGGAACACTGAAGCTTTCTTT.

V and J are TRBV6-6 and TRBJ1-6, with D unclear. V lost 3 bases, J lost 14 bases, and 11 bases lay in between. This CDR3 has 12 amino acids. Germline V gives CDR1 MNHNY, CDR2 SVGAGI (reference sequence). CDR3 amino acids: CASSYPPGTLHF. The CDR3 DNA reads as TGTGCCAGCAGTTATCCCCCGGGAACCCTCCACTTT.

The chain combines TRBV5-1 with TRBJ1-1, with TRBD1 matching over 7 bases. CDR1 and CDR2 (germline): SGHRS, YFSETQ. With V trimmed by 3 bases and J by 4 bases, 9 bases remained unmatched. The CDR3 sequence is 15 residues long. In nucleotides, the CDR3 is TGCGCCAGCAGCTCGACGGGACAGAGACGCACTGAAGCTTTCTTT. Its translation is CASSSTGQRRTEAFF.

The CDR3 sequence: CAWSPYQESGNTIYF. Written as DNA, the CDR3 is TGTGCCTGGAGTCCCTATCAGGAATCTGGAAACACCATATATTTT. The chain recombines TRBV30 with TRBJ1-3; D is uncertain. Trimming left V 2 bases short and J 1 base short, with 12 bases between. Germline CDR1 reads GTSNPN; CDR2 reads SVGIG (reference sequence). The CDR3 loop spans 15 amino acids.

The chain couples TRBV27 to TRBJ1-2, with 7 bases that match TRBD1. Germline values: CDR1 MNHEY, CDR2 SMNVEV (reference sequence). This CDR3 region has 12 residues. Trimming cost V 5 bases and J 4 bases; bases outside gene matches: 1. The CDR3 loop is CASSRDSYGYTF. In DNA, the CDR3 is TGTGCCAGCAGTAGGGACAGCTATGGCTACACCTTC.

This chain links TRBV27 with TRBJ1-5; D perhaps matches TRBD1 (5 bases). The CDR3 runs 15 residues. The V end was cut by 1 base, the J end by 8 bases, with 15 bases between. Germline V gene sequence: CDR1 MNHEY, CDR2 SMNVEV (reference sequence). The CDR3 spells CASSLWGGAWEPQHF. For the CDR3, the DNA is TGTGCCAGCAGTTTATGGGGAGGGGCCTGGGAGCCCCAGCATTTT.

This clone was detected a few times. The chain uses TRBV28 and TRBJ1-5, with D hard to call. Trimming removed 6 bases at V and 0 bases at J, with 15 bases between. Germline assignment: CDR1 MDHEN and CDR2 SYDVKM. The CDR3 loop spans 16 amino acids. CDR3 protein: CASSPNPGYSNQPQHF. The CDR3 DNA sequence: TGTGCCAGCAGCCCTAATCCAGGTTATAGCAATCAGCCCCAGCATTTT.

The chain couples TRBV4-2 to TRBJ2-5; 10 bases agree with TRBD2. The CDR3 extends over 17 amino acids. After removal of 0 bases from V and 2 bases from J, the junction contained 6 bases not matched to a gene. CDR1 is LGHNA and CDR2 is YNFKEQ in the germline V gene. Written as DNA, the CDR3 is TGTGCCAGCAGCCAAGATCTGGCAGCGGGGGGGCAAGAGACCCAGTACTTC. Residues: CASSQDLAAGGQETQYF.

The V gene is TRBV6-5, the J gene TRBJ2-7; 7 bases are shared with TRBD1. This CDR3 is 15 amino acids long. Germline CDR1 is MNHEY and CDR2 is SVGAGI. The V and J ends lost 5 bases and 0 bases, in that order; junction bases with no gene match: 7. CDR3 in amino acids: CASSMDRRSSYEQYF. The CDR3, as DNA: TGTGCCAGCAGTATGGACAGGAGGAGCTCCTACGAGCAGTACTTC.

The chain links TRBV6-6 to TRBJ1-2; possible D gene TRBD1, 6 bases. Trimming removed 6 bases from V and 1 base from J, with 15 bases in between. Germline-derived CDR1 and CDR2 are MNHNY and SVGAGI (reference sequence). This CDR3 has 15 residues. The CDR3 loop is CASSLLGGSNYGYTF. The CDR3 bases are TGTGCCAGCAGCCTCTTAGGGGGGAGTAACTATGGCTACACCTTC.

The rearrangement joins TRBV7-2 to TRBJ1-5, with D perhaps matching TRBD1 (6 bases). This CDR3 region has 13 residues. Trimming removed 1 base at V and 7 bases at J, with 8 bases between. Germline CDR1 is SGHTA and CDR2 is FQGNSA. The CDR3 loop reads CASSLEGGQPQHF. In DNA, the CDR3 is TGTGCCAGCAGCTTAGAGGGGGGCCAGCCCCAGCATTTT.

The DNA of the CDR3 is TGTGCCAGCAGCTTAGAAGGACAGCCCGTGGGTCAGCCCCAGCATTTT. It translates to CASSLEGQPVGQPQHF. The rearrangement uses TRBV7-8 and TRBJ1-5; D is perhaps TRBD1 (6 bases). Germline V gives CDR1 SGHVS, CDR2 FQNEAQ. CDR3 length: 16 amino acids. V was clipped by 1 base and J by 6 bases, with 16 bases between them.